The clone carrying this T cell receptor (beta chain) has just a few counts. This sample stems from a study of T-cell reconstitution after alpha-beta-depleted transplantation in children. Preparing the TCRbeta library involved the use of unique molecular identifiers. A single record per CDR3 protein comes from TCRdb applying MiXCR to the PCR reads. Of 100,000 or so distinct CDR3 sequences listed, under 25% were seen once; the top ten hold over 20%. V was clipped by 5 bases and J by 4 bases, with 14 bases between them. This CDR3 is built from 14 residues. Germline CDR1 and CDR2: SEHNR and FQNEAQ (reference sequence).

V usage is TRBV7-9 and J usage is TRBJ1-2; maybe TRBD1 (6 bases). The TCR was taken from a boy aged 2 to 10 with acute lymphoblastic leukemia, due to receive a stem cell transplant. Sequencing was performed on PBMCs, taken before TCRalphabeta/CD19-depleted stem cell transplant. The CDR3 region has the DNA TGTGCCAGCAGCCCGTCGACAGGCCTCTATGGCTACACCTTC. Translated: CASSPSTGLYGYTF.